Each of the 15 T cell receptor beta chains below was sequenced from the same sample in a study of T cell responses to AZD1222 COVID-19 vaccine. Generated by immunoSEQ multiplex PCR, the TCRdb table keeps only in-frame clones and is missing some. The table shows 90,000 to 120,000 clones, with 80% to 90% occurring only once. The sample consisted of peripheral blood, taken on day 0 of AZD1222 vaccination. These receptors were taken from an adult in good health.

This clone was recorded only once. The chain combines TRBV6-1 with TRBJ2-7; D ambiguous. The CDR3 is made up of 12 amino acids. Deletions cut 3 bases from V and 3 bases from J, with 6 bases between. Germline V lookup: CDR1 MNHNS, CDR2 SASEGT. This CDR3 is CASSDNDYEQYF. The CDR3 region has the DNA TGTGCCAGCAGTGATAACGACTACGAGCAGTACTTC.

This clone was picked up a small number of times. The chain couples TRBV30 to TRBJ1-5, with D hard to call. This CDR3 region has 16 residues. V was trimmed by 3 bases and J by 6 bases, leaving 21 bases between them. In germline, CDR1 is GTSNPN, CDR2 SVGIG (reference sequence). The CDR3 DNA follows: TGTGCCTGGAGCCCCCCCGAAAGACCCATCGGTCAGCCCCAGCATTTT. It codes for CAWSPPERPIGQPQHF.

The chain combines TRBV11-2 with TRBJ1-2, with TRBD1 matching 8 bases. V shed 5 bases, J shed 5 bases, and the junction held 13 bases outside the gene matches. Germline loops: CDR1 SGHAT, CDR2 FQNNGV. The CDR3 covers 16 residues. The CDR3 coding sequence is TGTGCCAGCAGCCCCCGGACAGGGTTGGAAACATATGGCTACACCTTC. Protein: CASSPRTGLETYGYTF.

This clone showed up just once. The rearrangement links TRBV27 to TRBJ2-1; D unresolved. The ends were cut back, 3 bases at V and 6 bases at J, with 9 bases in the middle. This CDR3 spans 13 amino acids. Per the germline V gene, CDR1 is MNHEY and CDR2 is SMNVEV (reference sequence). CDR3: CASSFRRRNEQFF. As DNA, the CDR3 is TGTGCCAGCAGTTTTAGGCGACGCAATGAGCAGTTCTTC.

V usage is TRBV4-3 and J usage is TRBJ2-4; D remains unclear. Germline values: CDR1 LGHNA, CDR2 YSLEER. CDR3 length equals 17 residues. Trimming stripped 0 bases from V and 2 bases from J, with 14 bases between. The CDR3 protein is CASSQEALWGTKNIQYF. The DNA for the CDR3 is TGCGCCAGCAGCCAAGAGGCCCTTTGGGGTACCAAAAACATTCAGTACTTC.

This sequence joins TRBV11-2 and TRBJ1-2, with a tentative D call TRBD1 (5 bases). Germline values: CDR1 SGHAT, CDR2 FQNNGV. The length of the CDR3 is 14 residues. The germline V and J ends were trimmed by 0 bases and 4 bases, with 9 bases remaining between them. CDR3 region: CASSLDGTGYGYTF. For the CDR3, the DNA is TGTGCCAGCAGCTTAGATGGCACAGGCTATGGCTACACCTTC. Combining the CDR3 with reference TRBV11-2 and TRBJ1-2 gives the whole variable domain EAGVAQSPRYKIIEKRQSVAFWCNPISGHATLYWYQQILGQGPKLLIQFQNNGVVDDSQLPKDRFSAERLKGVDSTLKIQPAKLEDSAVYLCASSLDGTGYGYTFGSGTRLTVV.

The rearrangement uses TRBV12-3 or TRBV12-4 and TRBJ1-5, with D hard to call. V was trimmed by 4 bases and J by 6 bases, leaving 10 bases between them. This CDR3 contains 13 residues. The CDR3 region has the DNA TGTGCCAGCAGTTCCGAAGAGGGTCAGCCCCAGCATTTT. It encodes CASSSEEGQPQHF.

The chain has TRBV5-1 and TRBJ2-3; D ambiguous. Per the germline V gene, CDR1 is SGHRS and CDR2 is YFSETQ. This CDR3 has 11 amino acids. The V and J ends lost 4 bases and 3 bases respectively, with 3 bases between them. The CDR3 spells CASSPTDTQYF. The CDR3 bases are TGCGCCAGCAGCCCGACAGATACGCAGTATTTT.

V is TRBV24-1 and J is TRBJ1-2, with D hard to call. Germline CDR1 KGHDR, CDR2 SFDVKD. Trimming shortened V by 6 bases and J by 6 bases, and 10 bases separated the two germline ends. This CDR3 region has 12 residues. The CDR3 loop is CATSSTSDGYTF. CDR3 nucleotide sequence: TGTGCCACCAGTTCCACAAGTGATGGCTACACCTTC.

The chain uses TRBV18 and TRBJ2-2; maybe TRBD1 (5 bases). Germline CDR1 and CDR2: KGHSH and LQKENI. CDR3 length: 14 residues. Trimming shortened V by 3 bases and J by 5 bases, and 10 bases separated the two germline ends. The CDR3 bases are TGTGCCAGCTCACCGGCAGGGAAGACCGGGGAGCTGTTTTTT. It codes for CASSPAGKTGELFF.

The chain uses TRBV11-2 and TRBJ2-2, with D perhaps TRBD1 or TRBD2 (5 bases each). This CDR3 is built from 16 residues. V dropped 5 bases and J dropped 1 base, with 14 bases sitting between them. Germline V gives CDR1 SGHAT, CDR2 FQNNGV. CDR3 nucleotides: TGTGCCAGCAGCAAATCCGGGACGGTGAACACCGGGGAGCTGTTTTTT. It is translated as CASSKSGTVNTGELFF.

The chain joins TRBV19 to TRBJ1-1, with D unclear. The length of the CDR3 is 11 residues. V was shortened by 9 bases and J by 3 bases, with 8 bases between the two germline ends. Germline lookup yields CDR1 LNHDA and CDR2 SQIVND (reference sequence). CDR3 loop: CASRLYTEAFF. CDR3 nucleotide sequence: TGTGCCAGCCGACTATACACTGAAGCTTTCTTT.

V and J are TRBV7-2 and TRBJ1-5; D might be TRBD1 (5 bases). The germline CDR1 and CDR2 sequences are SGHTA and FQGNSA. The CDR3 spans 15 residues. Deletions cut 0 bases from V and 4 bases from J, with 10 bases between. The chain's CDR3 is CASSLAVAGNQPQHF. In DNA form, the CDR3 reads TGTGCCAGCAGCTTAGCGGTTGCAGGGAATCAGCCCCAGCATTTT.

The V and J genes are TRBV5-3 and TRBJ2-5; 12 nucleotides agree with TRBD2. TRBV5-3 is assigned to the ORF class and has an uncertain function. The CDR3 sequence is 15 residues long. V gave up 3 bases and J gave up 5 bases; unmatched junction bases: 5. This chain's CDR3 is CARSSSGRAWETQYF. The CDR3, as DNA: TGTGCCAGAAGCTCTAGCGGGAGGGCGTGGGAGACCCAGTACTTC.

The V gene is TRBV13, the J gene TRBJ2-1; 9 positions agree with TRBD1. This CDR3 contains 16 residues. Germline V lookup: CDR1 PRHDT, CDR2 FYEKMQ (reference sequence). The V segment lost 3 bases and the J segment 5 bases; nucleotides outside the gene matches: 8. As DNA, the CDR3 is TGTGCCAGCAGCTTCCACGGGACAGGGAAGGACAATGAGCAGTTCTTC. It translates to CASSFHGTGKDNEQFF. Full variable domain (rest looked up from reference TRBV13 and TRBJ2-1): AAGVIQSPRHLIKEKRETATLKCYPIPRHDTVYWYQQGPGQDPQFLISFYEKMQSDKGSIPDRFSAQQFSDYHSELNMSSLELGDSALYFCASSFHGTGKDNEQFFGPGTRLTVL.